This TCR beta chain was sequenced in a study of blood T cell repertoires in COVID-19. Overall study context: Samples representing acute and convalescent COVID-19 were sourced from the United States, Italy and Spain. PBMCs, B-cell-depleted T cells, or T cells provided the cDNA or gDNA that made up the material.

Per the original data handling: How many nucleated cells were present was estimated from reference gene primer amplification. Libraries were prepared by immunoSEQ multiplex PCR; TCRdb keeps only in-frame clonotypes and omits some of them. V, J and clone size reflect that table, while D and trimming were determined from the DNA. Of approximately 240,000 clones listed, 82% are singletons. With 2 bases clipped from V and 6 bases from J, the junction kept 5 bases outside the gene matches. The germline V gene has CDR1 SGHTA and CDR2 FQGNSA. This CDR3 has 14 amino acids. The sample comprised peripheral blood. The clonotype originates from an elderly woman with active or convalescent COVID-19. The J gene is TRBJ2-7, the V gene TRBV7-2; 9 positions match TRBD1. The CDR3 is CASSLRDRVREQYF. DNA for the CDR3: TGTGCCAGCAGCTTACGGGACAGGGTCCGCGAGCAGTACTTC.